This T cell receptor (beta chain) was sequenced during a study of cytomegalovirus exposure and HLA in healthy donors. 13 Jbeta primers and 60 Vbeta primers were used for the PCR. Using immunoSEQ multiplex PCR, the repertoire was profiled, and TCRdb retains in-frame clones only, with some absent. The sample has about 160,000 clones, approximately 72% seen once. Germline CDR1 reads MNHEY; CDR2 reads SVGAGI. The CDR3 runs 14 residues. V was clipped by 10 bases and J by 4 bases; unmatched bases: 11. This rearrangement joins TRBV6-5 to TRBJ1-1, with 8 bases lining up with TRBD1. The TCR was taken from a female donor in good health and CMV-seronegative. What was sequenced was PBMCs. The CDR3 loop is CATRSGDRITEAFF. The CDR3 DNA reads TGTGCCACCCGATCCGGGGACAGGATCACTGAAGCTTTCTTT.